This TCR beta chain originates from a study of T cells after yellow fever vaccination (dated by TCRdb to the late 2010s). About the full investigation: The SMART-Seq v4 Ultra Low Input RNA kit was used to prepare libraries from fractions with low cell numbers. To follow T-cell clones before and after primary and booster YFV17D yellow fever vaccination, bulk TCR alpha and beta repertoires were sequenced over time. The cohort comprised two healthy male donors, one aged 18 to 30 and one aged 30 to 40 years. Blood was collected at multiple timepoints before and after primary and secondary immunization, and bulk PBMC replicates and cell subsets were isolated.

The treatment or condition label of this sample denotes: live attenuated yellow fever vaccine strain. At each blood-draw timepoint, two biological replicates of bulk PBMCs were obtained. PBMCs were isolated from peripheral blood using a standard Ficoll-Paque protocol. TriZol was used to extract RNA from bulk PBMCs, from CD4 and CD8 fractions, and from dextramer-positive and dextramer-negative fractions. Synthesis of TCR cDNA relied on 5'RACE template switching, a step that introduced a universal primer site along with unique molecular identifiers. Priming of cDNA synthesis was performed from both the TCR alpha and TCR beta constant segments. Two PCR steps were used to amplify libraries, with sample barcodes and sequencing adapters being added in the second step. Sequencing of libraries was performed on Illumina HiSeq 2500 (2x100 bp) or NovaSeq (2x150 bp). The original pipeline was this. MIGEC was used to demultiplex reads and collapse the reads into UMI consensus sequences, and MiXCR was used for V(D)J alignment. Using edgeR on replicate PBMC samples, clonotypes were called vaccine-responding if FDR was below 0.01 and the log2 fold change was above 5 up to day 15. Each bulk clonotype received a CD4 or CD8 identity based on whether the sequenced CD4 or CD8 repertoire contained that clonotype at higher abundance. Using fastp at Q25 and MiXCR, TCRdb reprocessed the public reads and kept productive beta chains. Each CDR3 protein gets just one entry, which takes the most common genes and DNA from the rows behind it. The V and J calls were not made by the authors but by TCRdb's processing. This sample holds more than 300,000 distinct CDR3 sequences; 6.8% were observed only once. 15% to 20% of the sample is in the top ten clones.

The germline V gene specifies MRHNA as CDR1 and SNTAGT as CDR2. At the junction V is shortened by 3 bases and J by 8 bases; bases outside the gene matches: 7. From cysteine to phenylalanine, the CDR3 is 15 amino acids long. CDR3 DNA only is kept here, 45 bases in frame from base 1. This clonotype has a count of ten or more. Which antigen it targets is not known. Nothing much larger sits one base from this clone, and base qualities are not available. Study-wide conclusions, independent of this receptor: A small share of clonotypes occurred in both CD4 and CD8 compartments, likely arising from convergent recombination. Most clones expanded after primary vaccination were re-detected after the booster (almost 97% of CD4 and around 88% of CD8), suggesting broad memory maintenance. The secondary T-cell response was weaker than the primary response but faster, peaking on day 5 instead of day 15. Only two donors were included in the study, so the extent to which the findings can be generalized is limited. Because abundant contaminating clonotypes from the bulk population could be contained in FACS-sorted repertoires, computational filtering was required.

This specimen was PBMCs, taken 35 to 50 days after the first yellow fever vaccination. This sequence uses TRBV6-4 and TRBJ2-1, and 10 junction bases match TRBD2. The TCR was taken from a man aged 18 to 35 who received the YFV17D yellow fever vaccine. The CDR3 amino acid sequence is: CASSESGGARDEQFF. In nucleotides, the sequence is TGTGCCAGCAGTGAGAGCGGGGGGGCCCGCGATGAGCAGTTCTTC.